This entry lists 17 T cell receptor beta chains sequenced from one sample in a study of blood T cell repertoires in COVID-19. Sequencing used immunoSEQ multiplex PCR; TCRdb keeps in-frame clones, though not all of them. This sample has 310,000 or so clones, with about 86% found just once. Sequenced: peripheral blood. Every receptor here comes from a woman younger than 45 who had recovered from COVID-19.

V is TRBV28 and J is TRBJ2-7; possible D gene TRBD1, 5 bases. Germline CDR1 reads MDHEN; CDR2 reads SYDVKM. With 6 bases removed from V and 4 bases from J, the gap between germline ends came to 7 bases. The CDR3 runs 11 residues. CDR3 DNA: TGTGCCAGCAGGGGGCGGTACGAGCAGTACTTC. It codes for CASRGRYEQYF.

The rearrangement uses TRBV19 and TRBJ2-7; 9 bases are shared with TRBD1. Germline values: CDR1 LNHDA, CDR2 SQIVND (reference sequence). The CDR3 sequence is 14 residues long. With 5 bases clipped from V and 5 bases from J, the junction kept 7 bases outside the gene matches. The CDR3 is CASSAGTGFNEQYF. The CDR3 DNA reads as TGTGCCAGTAGTGCGGGGACAGGGTTTAACGAGCAGTACTTC.

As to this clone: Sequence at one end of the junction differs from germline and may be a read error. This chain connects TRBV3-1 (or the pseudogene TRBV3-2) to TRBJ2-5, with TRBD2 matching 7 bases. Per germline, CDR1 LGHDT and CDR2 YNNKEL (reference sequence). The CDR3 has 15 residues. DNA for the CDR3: TGTGCCAGCAGCCAAGCGGGACTACAACAAGAGTCCCAGTACTTC. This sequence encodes CASSQAGLQQESQYF.

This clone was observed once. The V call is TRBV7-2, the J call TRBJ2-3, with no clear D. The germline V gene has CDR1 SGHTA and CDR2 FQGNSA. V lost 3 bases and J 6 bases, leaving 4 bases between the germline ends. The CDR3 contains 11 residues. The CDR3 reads CASSFRDTQYF. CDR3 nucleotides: TGTGCCAGCAGCTTCAGGGATACGCAGTATTTT.

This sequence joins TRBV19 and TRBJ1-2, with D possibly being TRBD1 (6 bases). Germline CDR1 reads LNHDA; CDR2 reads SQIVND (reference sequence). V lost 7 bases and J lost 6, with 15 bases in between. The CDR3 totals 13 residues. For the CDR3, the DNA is TGTGCCAGTAACCCTACAGGGTTGGATGGCTACACCTTC. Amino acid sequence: CASNPTGLDGYTF.

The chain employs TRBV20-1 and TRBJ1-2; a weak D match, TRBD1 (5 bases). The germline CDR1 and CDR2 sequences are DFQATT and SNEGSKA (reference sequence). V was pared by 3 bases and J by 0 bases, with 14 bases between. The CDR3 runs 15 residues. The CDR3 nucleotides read TGCAGTGCTAGTCCTACAGGAATAGCTAACTATGGCTACACCTTC. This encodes CSASPTGIANYGYTF.

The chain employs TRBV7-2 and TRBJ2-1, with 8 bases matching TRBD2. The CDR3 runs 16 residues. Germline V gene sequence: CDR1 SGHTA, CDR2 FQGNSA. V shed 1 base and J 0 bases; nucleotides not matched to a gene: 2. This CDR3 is CASSLERGSSYNEQFF. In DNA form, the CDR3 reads TGTGCCAGCAGCTTAGAGCGGGGGAGCTCCTACAATGAGCAGTTCTTC.

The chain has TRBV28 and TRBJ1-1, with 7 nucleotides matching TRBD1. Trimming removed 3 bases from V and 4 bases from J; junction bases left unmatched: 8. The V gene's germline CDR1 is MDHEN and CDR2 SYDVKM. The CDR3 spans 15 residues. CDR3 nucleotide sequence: TGTGCCAGCAGTTTTTATGACAGGGTCGGCACTGAAGCTTTCTTT. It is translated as CASSFYDRVGTEAFF. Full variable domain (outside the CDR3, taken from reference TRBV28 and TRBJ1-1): DVKVTQSSRYLVKRTGEKVFLECVQDMDHENMFWYRQDPGLGLRLIYFSYDVKMKEKGDIPEGYSVSREKKERFSLILESASTNQTSMYLCASSFYDRVGTEAFFGQGTRLTVV.

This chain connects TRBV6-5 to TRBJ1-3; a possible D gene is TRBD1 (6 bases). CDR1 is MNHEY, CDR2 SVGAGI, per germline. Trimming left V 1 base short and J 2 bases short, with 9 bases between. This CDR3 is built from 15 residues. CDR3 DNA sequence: TGTGCCAGCAGTTACTTACAGGGAACTGGAAACACCATATATTTT. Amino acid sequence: CASSYLQGTGNTIYF.

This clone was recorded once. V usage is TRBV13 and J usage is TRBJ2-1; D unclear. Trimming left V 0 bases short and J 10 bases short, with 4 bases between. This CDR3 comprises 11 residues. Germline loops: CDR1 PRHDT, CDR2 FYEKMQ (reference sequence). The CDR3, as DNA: TGTGCCAGCAGCTTAGGGGGCGAGCAGTTCTTC. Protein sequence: CASSLGGEQFF.

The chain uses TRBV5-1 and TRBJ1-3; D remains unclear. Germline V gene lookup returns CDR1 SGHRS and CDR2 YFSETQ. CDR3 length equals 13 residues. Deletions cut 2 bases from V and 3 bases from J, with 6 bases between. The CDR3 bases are TGCGCCAGCAGCTTAACGAGTGGAAACACCATATATTTT. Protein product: CASSLTSGNTIYF.

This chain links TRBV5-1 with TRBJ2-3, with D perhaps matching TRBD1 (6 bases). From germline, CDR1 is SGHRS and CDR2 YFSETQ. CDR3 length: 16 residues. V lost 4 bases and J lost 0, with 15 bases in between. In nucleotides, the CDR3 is TGCGCCAGCAGCCTCCTTGGGGGCTCAAGCACAGATACGCAGTATTTT. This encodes CASSLLGGSSTDTQYF.

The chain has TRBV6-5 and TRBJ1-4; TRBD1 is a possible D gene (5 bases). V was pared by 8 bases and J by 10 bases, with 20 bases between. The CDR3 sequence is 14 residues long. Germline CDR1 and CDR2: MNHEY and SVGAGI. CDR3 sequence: CASEDRDGGGKLFF. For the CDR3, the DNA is TGTGCCAGCGAAGACCGGGACGGGGGGGGAAAACTGTTTTTT.

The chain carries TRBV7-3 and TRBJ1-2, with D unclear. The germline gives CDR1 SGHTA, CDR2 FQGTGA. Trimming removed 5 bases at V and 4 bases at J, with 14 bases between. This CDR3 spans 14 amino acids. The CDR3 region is CASSPMGGSYGYTF. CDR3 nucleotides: TGTGCCAGCAGCCCGATGGGAGGGTCCTATGGCTACACCTTC. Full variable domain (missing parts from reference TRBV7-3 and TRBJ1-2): GAGVSQTPSNKVTEKGKYVELRCDPISGHTALYWYRQSLGQGPEFLIYFQGTGAADDSGLPNDRFFAVRPEGSVSTLKIQRTERGDSAVYLCASSPMGGSYGYTFGSGTRLTVV.

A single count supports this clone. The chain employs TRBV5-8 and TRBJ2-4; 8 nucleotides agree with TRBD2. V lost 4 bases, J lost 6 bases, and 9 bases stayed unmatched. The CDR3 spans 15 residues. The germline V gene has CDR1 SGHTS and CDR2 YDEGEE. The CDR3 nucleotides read TGTGCCAGCAGCGACAAACTAGCGGAGTTAAACATTCAGTACTTC. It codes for CASSDKLAELNIQYF.

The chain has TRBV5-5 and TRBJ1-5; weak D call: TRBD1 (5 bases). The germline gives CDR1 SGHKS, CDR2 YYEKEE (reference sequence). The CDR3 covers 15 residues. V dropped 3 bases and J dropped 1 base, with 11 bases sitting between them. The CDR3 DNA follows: TGTGCCAGCAGCTCCAGGGCGGAAAGCAATCAGCCCCAGCATTTT. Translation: CASSSRAESNQPQHF.

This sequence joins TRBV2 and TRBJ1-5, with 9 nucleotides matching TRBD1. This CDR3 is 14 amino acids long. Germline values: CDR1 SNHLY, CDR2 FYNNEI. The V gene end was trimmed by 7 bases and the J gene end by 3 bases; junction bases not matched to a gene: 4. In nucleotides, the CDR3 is TGTGCCAGCACCGACAGGGGGAACAATCAGCCCCAGCATTTT. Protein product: CASTDRGNNQPQHF.